The following is a T cell receptor beta chain sequence with its context. The sample belongs to a study of monozygotic twins with inflammatory bowel disease. Following a re-call of the 5' RACE reads, TCRdb has one entry per CDR3 protein and lacks DNA. Reported are over 350,000 distinct CDR3 sequences; the ten largest clones contain just over 2.5%. The receptor comes from a human donor with ulcerative colitis or Crohn's disease, or a healthy co-twin of an affected twin (not recorded which). Sequencing was done on a sample of blood.

Here the CDR3 reads CASSQDLSVSYEQYF. The rearrangement uses TRBV4-1 and TRBJ2-7. The CDR3 extends over 15 amino acids. The germline V gene encodes CDR1 MGHRA and CDR2 YSYEKL.